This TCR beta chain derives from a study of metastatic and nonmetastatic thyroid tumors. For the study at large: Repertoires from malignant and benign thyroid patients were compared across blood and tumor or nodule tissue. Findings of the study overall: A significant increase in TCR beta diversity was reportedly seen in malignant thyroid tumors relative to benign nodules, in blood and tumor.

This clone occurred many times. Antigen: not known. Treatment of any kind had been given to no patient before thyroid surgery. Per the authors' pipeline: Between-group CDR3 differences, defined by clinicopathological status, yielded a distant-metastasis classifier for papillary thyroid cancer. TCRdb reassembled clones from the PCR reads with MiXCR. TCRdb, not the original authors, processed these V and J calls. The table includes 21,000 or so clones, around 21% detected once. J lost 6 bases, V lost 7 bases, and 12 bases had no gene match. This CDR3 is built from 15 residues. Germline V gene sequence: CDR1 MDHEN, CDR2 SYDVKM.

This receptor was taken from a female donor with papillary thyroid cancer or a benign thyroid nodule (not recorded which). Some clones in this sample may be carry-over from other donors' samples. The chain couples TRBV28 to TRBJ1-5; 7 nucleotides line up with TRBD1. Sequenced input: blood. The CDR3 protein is CASTRGGGVGQPQHF. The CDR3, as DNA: TGTGCCAGCACCCGGGGAGGGGGCGTGGGTCAGCCCCAGCATTTT. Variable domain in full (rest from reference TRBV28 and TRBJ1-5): DVKVTQSSRYLVKRTGEKVFLECVQDMDHENMFWYRQDPGLGLRLIYFSYDVKMKEKGDIPEGYSVSREKKERFSLILESASTNQTSMYLCASTRGGGVGQPQHFGDGTRLSIL.